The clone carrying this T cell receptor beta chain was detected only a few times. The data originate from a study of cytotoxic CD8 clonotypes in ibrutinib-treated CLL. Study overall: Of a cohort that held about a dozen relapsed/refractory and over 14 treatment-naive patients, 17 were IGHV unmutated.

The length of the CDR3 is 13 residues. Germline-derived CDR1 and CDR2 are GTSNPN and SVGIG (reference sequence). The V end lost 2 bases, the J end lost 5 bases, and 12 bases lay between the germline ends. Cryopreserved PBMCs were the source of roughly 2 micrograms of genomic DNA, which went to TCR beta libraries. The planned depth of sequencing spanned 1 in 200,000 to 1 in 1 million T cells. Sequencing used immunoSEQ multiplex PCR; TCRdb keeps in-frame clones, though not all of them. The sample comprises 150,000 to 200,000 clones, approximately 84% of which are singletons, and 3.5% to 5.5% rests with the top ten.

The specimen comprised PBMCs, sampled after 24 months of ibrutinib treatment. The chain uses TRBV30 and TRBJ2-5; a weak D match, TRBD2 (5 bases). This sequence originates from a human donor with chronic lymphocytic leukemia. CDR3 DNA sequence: TGTGCCTGGAGTTCAGAGTGGAGGGAGACCCAGTACTTC. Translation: CAWSSEWRETQYF. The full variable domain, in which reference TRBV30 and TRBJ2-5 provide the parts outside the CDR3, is SQTIHQWPATLVQPVGSPLSLECTVEGTSNPNLYWYRQAAGRGLQLLFYSVGIGQISSEVPQNLSASRPQDRQFILSSKKLLLSDSGFYLCAWSSEWRETQYFGPGTRLLVL.